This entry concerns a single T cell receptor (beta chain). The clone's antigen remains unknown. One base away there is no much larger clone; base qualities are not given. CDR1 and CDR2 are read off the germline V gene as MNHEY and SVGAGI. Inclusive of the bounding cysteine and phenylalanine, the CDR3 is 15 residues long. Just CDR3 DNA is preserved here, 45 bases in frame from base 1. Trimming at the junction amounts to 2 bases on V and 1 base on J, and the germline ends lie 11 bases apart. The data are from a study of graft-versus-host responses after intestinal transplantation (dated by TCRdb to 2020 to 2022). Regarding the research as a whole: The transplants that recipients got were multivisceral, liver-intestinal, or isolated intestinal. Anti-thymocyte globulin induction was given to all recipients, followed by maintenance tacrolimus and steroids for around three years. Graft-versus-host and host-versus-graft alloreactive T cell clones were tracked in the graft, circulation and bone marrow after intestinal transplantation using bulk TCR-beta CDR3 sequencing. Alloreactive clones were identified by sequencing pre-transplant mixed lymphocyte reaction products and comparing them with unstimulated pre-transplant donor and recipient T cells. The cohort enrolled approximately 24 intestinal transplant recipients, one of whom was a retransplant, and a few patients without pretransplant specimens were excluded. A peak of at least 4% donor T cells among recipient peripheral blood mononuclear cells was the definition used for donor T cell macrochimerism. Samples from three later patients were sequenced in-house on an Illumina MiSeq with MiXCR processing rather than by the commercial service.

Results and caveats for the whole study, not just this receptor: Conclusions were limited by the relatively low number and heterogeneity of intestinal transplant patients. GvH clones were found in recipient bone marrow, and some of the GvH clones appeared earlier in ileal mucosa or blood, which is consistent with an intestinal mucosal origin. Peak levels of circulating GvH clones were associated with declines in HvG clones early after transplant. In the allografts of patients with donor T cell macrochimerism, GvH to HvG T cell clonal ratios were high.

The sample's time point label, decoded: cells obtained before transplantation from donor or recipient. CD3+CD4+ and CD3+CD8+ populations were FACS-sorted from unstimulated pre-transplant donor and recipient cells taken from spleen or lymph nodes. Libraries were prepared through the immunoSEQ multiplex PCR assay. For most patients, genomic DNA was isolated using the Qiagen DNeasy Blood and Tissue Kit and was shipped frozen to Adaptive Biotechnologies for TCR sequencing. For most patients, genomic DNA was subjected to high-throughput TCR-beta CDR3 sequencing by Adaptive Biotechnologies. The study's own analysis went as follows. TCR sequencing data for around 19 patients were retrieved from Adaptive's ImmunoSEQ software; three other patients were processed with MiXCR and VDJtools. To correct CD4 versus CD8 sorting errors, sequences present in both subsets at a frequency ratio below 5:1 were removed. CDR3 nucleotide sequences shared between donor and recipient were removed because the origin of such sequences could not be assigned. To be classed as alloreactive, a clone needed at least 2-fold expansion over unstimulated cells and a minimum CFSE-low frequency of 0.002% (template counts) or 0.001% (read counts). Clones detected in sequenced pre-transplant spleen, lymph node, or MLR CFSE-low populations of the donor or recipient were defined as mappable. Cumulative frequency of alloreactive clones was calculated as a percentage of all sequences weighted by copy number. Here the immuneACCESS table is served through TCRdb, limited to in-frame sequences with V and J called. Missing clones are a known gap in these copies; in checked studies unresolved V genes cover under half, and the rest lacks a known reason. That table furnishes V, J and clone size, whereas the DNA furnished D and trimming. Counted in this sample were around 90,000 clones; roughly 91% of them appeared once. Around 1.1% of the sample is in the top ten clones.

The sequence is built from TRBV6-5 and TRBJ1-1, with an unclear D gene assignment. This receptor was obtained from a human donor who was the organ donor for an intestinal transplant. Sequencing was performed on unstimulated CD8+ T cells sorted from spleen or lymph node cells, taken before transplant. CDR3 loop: CASSYGPNRNTEAFF. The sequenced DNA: TGTGCCAGCAGTTACGGCCCGAACCGGAACACTGAAGCTTTCTTT.